This T cell receptor (beta chain) was recovered during a study of blood T cell repertoires in COVID-19. The J segment lost 6 bases and the V segment lost 7 bases, leaving 7 bases of the junction unmatched. The CDR3 runs to 13 residues. The germline gives CDR1 GTSNPN, CDR2 SVGIG (reference sequence). Authors' processing steps: It was from reference gene primer amplification that nucleated cell counts were estimated. Sequenced by immunoSEQ multiplex PCR; TCRdb stores in-frame clones only, minus some. D and trimming come from the DNA, and the V and J calls and clone size come from that table. The sample records hundreds of thousands of clones, around 82% being singletons.

V usage is TRBV30 and J usage is TRBJ2-3, with 10 bases aligning to TRBD1. The specimen was peripheral blood. The receptor comes from a woman aged 35 to 49 with active or convalescent COVID-19. CDR3 DNA: TGTGCCTCGCGACAGGGGGCGGTGGATACGCAGTATTTT. Its translation is CASRQGAVDTQYF.